This record covers a single T cell receptor (beta chain). The data derive from a study of radiation and T cells in renal cell carcinoma. Time point reported: blood 2 weeks post-SBRT. Treatment reported: 15 Gy SBRT to primary tumor, nephrectomy 4 weeks later. Blood was sampled at baseline, 2 weeks and 4 weeks after SBRT. TCRdb's copy holds only in-frame clones and misses some; the assay was immunoSEQ multiplex PCR. The repertoire has more than 65,000 clones, 80% to 90% of them found once; the top ten carry roughly 20%. This CDR3 comprises 13 residues. Germline V gives CDR1 SQVTM, CDR2 ANQGSEA. Trimming stripped 7 bases from V and 5 bases from J, with 17 bases between.

The material was blood, obtained from a patient whose treatment included radiotherapy and nephrectomy. The TCR was taken from a woman between 50 and 59 years old with renal cell carcinoma. This rearrangement joins TRBV29-1 to TRBJ1-1; D gene uncertain. This CDR3 is CSGDPDLGTEAFF. CDR3 DNA: TGCAGCGGGGATCCTGATTTGGGGACTGAAGCTTTCTTT.